This T cell receptor beta chain was found in a study of T cell changes during pregnancy in multiple sclerosis (dated by TCRdb to the late 2010s). Study-wide context: The study looked at changes in the T cell repertoire across pregnancy in women with multiple sclerosis.

Library prep was done by the immunoSEQ multiplex PCR assay. TCRdb limited this immuneACCESS table to in-frame rearrangements with V and J called. A share of clones is missing; checked studies link under half to unresolved V genes, and the rest is unexplained. In all, the sample holds tens of thousands of clones, and 91% of those were seen once. Of the sample, 0.85% to 0.95% falls within the top ten clones. On this clone itself: Its antigen is unknown. Base qualities are not at hand, and no much larger clone is one base apart.

Measured from the cysteine to the phenylalanine, the CDR3 is 11 residues long. Only the CDR3 part of the read is kept: 33 bases, read in frame from the first base. Trimming removed 8 bases from V and 10 bases from J; the gene matches leave 4 bases unexplained. Sequences WSHSY (CDR1) and SAAADI (CDR2) are obtained from the germline V gene. The sample in question was peripheral blood, obtained before pregnancy. The receptor chain draws on TRBV10-2 and TRBJ2-4, with 8 bases aligning to TRBD1. This clonotype was sampled from a female donor with multiple sclerosis, enrolled in a pregnancy study. The CDR3 here reads CASGGQGIQYF. The sequence in DNA is TGCGCCAGCGGTGGACAGGGAATTCAGTACTTC.